There are many counts of the clone carrying this TCR beta chain. Its specificity is unknown. The data stem from a study of cytomegalovirus exposure and HLA in healthy donors. Study as a whole: The same platform as the approximately 700 first-cohort repertoires was used for the 90 to 150 validation repertoires, a later analysis reported.

It was the roughly 130-subject validation cohort, separate from the approximately 690-subject first cohort, to which the donors belonged. Assay used: immunoSEQ multiplex PCR; TCRdb lists only in-frame clones, some missing. Of some 160,000 clones in the sample, around 90% were seen once. Study-wide points: It was reportedly the case that the classifier diagnosed cytomegalovirus status with high specificity and sensitivity. Around 160 TCR beta chains were listed as cytomegalovirus-associated.

The CDR3 runs to 16 residues. V lost 2 bases and J 3 bases, leaving 15 bases between the germline ends. Germline V lookup: CDR1 MNHNS, CDR2 SASEGT. This clonotype was obtained from a man aged 18 to 30 in good health and CMV-seronegative. The sample comprised PBMCs. The V call is TRBV6-1, the J call TRBJ2-3, with a tentative D call TRBD2 (7 bases). This CDR3 reads CASSEPRGAGTDTQYF. The CDR3 nucleotides are TGTGCCAGCAGTGAACCCCGGGGGGCGGGGACAGATACGCAGTATTTT.